The T cell receptor beta chain described here comes from a study of OX40 agonist ivuxolimab in advanced cancers. Whole-study context: Prior therapy, whether anti-PD-1, anti-PD-L1 or anti-CTLA-4, was allowed, and less than 45% had some.

Study-level findings and limits: The study observed clonal expansion of CD4+ and CD8+ blood T cells by week 6 at 0.1 to 3.0 mg/kg.

The assay was immunoSEQ multiplex PCR, and TCRdb's table has in-frame clones only and misses some. The data contain 50,000 or so clones, about 82% of them singletons. Patients with autoimmune history or systemic immunosuppression were excluded. J lost 10 bases, V lost 3 bases, and 6 bases had no gene match. CDR1 is MNHNS and CDR2 is SASEGT in the germline V gene. The CDR3 has 14 amino acids. On this clone itself: Its antigen is not identified.

The input for sequencing was CD4+ or CD8+ T cells sorted from blood, taken in a trial of the OX40 agonist ivuxolimab. This chain links TRBV6-1 with TRBJ1-6, with TRBD1 matching 7 bases. This TCR was sampled from an adult with an advanced solid tumor such as melanoma, head and neck, liver or kidney cancer. The CDR3 loop is CASSDRQGRSPLHF. In DNA, the CDR3 is TGTGCCAGCAGTGACCGACAGGGCCGCTCACCCCTCCACTTT.